The clone carrying this T cell receptor (beta chain) was recorded at least ten times. This sample is part of a study of blood T cell repertoires in COVID-19. TCRdb's copy holds only in-frame clones and misses some; the assay was immunoSEQ multiplex PCR. Found here are about 140,000 clones, 70% to 90% of them singletons; the top ten hold less than 3.5%. The specimen was peripheral blood. The TCR originated in a human donor with acute or convalescent COVID-19. The donor label of this sample is uncertain.

The CDR3 loop reads CASSLDGKKTGELFF. DNA for the CDR3: TGTGCCAGCAGCTTAGATGGCAAGAAGACCGGGGAGCTGTTTTTT. This chain links TRBV7-6 with TRBJ2-2; D unclear. The CDR3 is 15 amino acids. Germline lookup yields CDR1 SGHVS and CDR2 FNYEAQ. V was cut by 1 base and J by 5 bases, with 11 bases left in between.